The 25 T cell receptor beta chains presented below share a single source sample, sequenced in a study of cytomegalovirus exposure and HLA in healthy donors (TCRdb year 2017). Receptor libraries were prepared by the immunoSEQ multiplex PCR assay. The clones in this table, taken by TCRdb from immuneACCESS, are in-frame only. Not every clone is retained; where verified, under half of the shortfall comes from an unresolved V gene, and the cause of the rest is unknown. The sample table shows under 80,000 clones, and less than 95% are seen once. The ten largest clones add up to approximately 3.6% of the sample. The sequencing sample was made of PBMCs. Every receptor here comes from a woman aged 18-29 years in good health and CMV-seropositive.

The chain has TRBV11-2 and TRBJ2-2; 7 bases map to TRBD1. The CDR3 runs 14 residues. CDR1 SGHAT and CDR2 FQNNGV come from the germline V gene. V was clipped by 5 bases and J by 4 bases; unmatched bases: 4. CDR3 residues: CASSPTGVTGELFF. The DNA for the CDR3 is TGTGCCAGCAGCCCAACAGGGGTCACCGGGGAGCTGTTTTTT.

The chain combines TRBV19 with TRBJ2-5; 12 positions match TRBD1. Germline V gene sequence: CDR1 LNHDA, CDR2 SQIVND (reference sequence). J was trimmed by 6 bases and V by 4 bases; bases with no gene match: 12. This CDR3 region has 17 residues. The CDR3 region is CASSSSPGTGGEKTQYF. The CDR3 nucleotides read TGTGCCAGTAGTAGTAGTCCCGGGACAGGGGGCGAGAAGACCCAGTACTTC.

The chain carries TRBV15 and TRBJ2-5; D unresolved. V was pared by 0 bases and J by 2 bases, with 10 bases between. The CDR3 runs 15 residues. Germline lookup yields CDR1 LNHNV and CDR2 YYDKDF (reference sequence). The CDR3 region is CATSRDSGPQETQYF. The DNA of the CDR3 is TGTGCCACCAGCAGAGATTCTGGGCCACAAGAGACCCAGTACTTC.

The V call is TRBV27, the J call TRBJ2-2; 8 bases match TRBD1. Losses at the gene ends were 6 bases for V and 1 base for J; bases not matched to a gene: 4. CDR3 size: 15 residues. CDR1 MNHEY and CDR2 SMNVEV come from the germline V gene (reference sequence). Here the CDR3 reads CASRRQGMNTGELFF. Here the CDR3 DNA reads TGTGCCAGCAGGAGACAGGGGATGAACACCGGGGAGCTGTTTTTT.

This clone was counted once. V usage is TRBV9 and J usage is TRBJ1-2, with D maybe TRBD1 (5 bases). Trimming took off 2 bases at V and 4 bases at J, with 24 bases between the two ends. Germline assignment: CDR1 SGDLS and CDR2 YYNGEE. This CDR3 has 18 amino acids. This chain's CDR3 is CASSVRSREREGLYGYTF. In DNA form, the CDR3 reads TGTGCCAGCAGCGTTCGAAGTAGGGAAAGAGAGGGACTCTATGGCTACACCTTC.

V usage is TRBV28 and J usage is TRBJ2-1, with 16 bases fitting TRBD2. Germline V gene data show CDR1 as MDHEN and CDR2 as SYDVKM. The V gene end was trimmed by 1 base and the J gene end by 2 bases; junction bases not matched to a gene: 11. This CDR3 has 21 residues. In DNA, the CDR3 is TGTGCCAGCAGTTTATACGGGACTAGCGGGAGGGCCGGGGTAGCCTACAATGAGCAGTTCTTC. Its protein product is CASSLYGTSGRAGVAYNEQFF.

V is TRBV28 and J is TRBJ2-7; D is possibly TRBD1 (6 bases). V was cut by 5 bases and J by 0 bases, with 14 bases left in between. CDR1 is MDHEN and CDR2 is SYDVKM in the germline V gene. This CDR3 contains 15 residues. The CDR3 reads CASSQGGDGSYEQYF. DNA for the CDR3: TGTGCCAGCAGTCAAGGGGGAGACGGCTCCTACGAGCAGTACTTC.

This clone was detected once. The chain employs TRBV2 and TRBJ2-2; TRBD1 might be the D (7 bases). Trimming took 8 bases from V and 4 from J, leaving 11 bases between them. Germline-derived CDR1 and CDR2 are SNHLY and FYNNEI. The CDR3 has 13 residues. CDR3 sequence: CASRQGGTGELFF. CDR3 nucleotide sequence: TGTGCCAGCCGGCAGGGGGGCACCGGGGAGCTGTTTTTT.

This clone occurred a few times. This chain connects TRBV7-2 to TRBJ2-5; tentative D call: TRBD2 (5 bases). CDR3 size: 14 residues. The germline V and J ends were trimmed by 3 bases and 5 bases, with 13 bases remaining between them. Germline CDR1 SGHTA, CDR2 FQGNSA. The CDR3 bases are TGTGCCAGCAGCTTTCGGGGTGGTGAGGAGACCCAGTACTTC. As protein: CASSFRGGEETQYF. The full variable domain, rest sourced from reference TRBV7-2 and TRBJ2-5, is GAGVSQSPSNKVTEKGKDVELRCDPISGHTALYWYRQSLGQGLEFLIYFQGNSAPDKSGLPSDRFSAERTGGSVSTLTIQRTQQEDSAVYLCASSFRGGEETQYFGPGTRLLVL.

The gene calls are TRBV6-6 and TRBJ1-2, with D possibly being TRBD1 (5 bases). The V gene's germline CDR1 is MNHNY and CDR2 SVGAGI (reference sequence). V dropped 7 bases and J dropped 2 bases, with 20 bases sitting between them. The CDR3 is 16 residues long. The CDR3, as DNA: TGTGCCAGCACCCGCTTCCCGGGGGGGGACAACTATGGCTACACCTTC. This encodes CASTRFPGGDNYGYTF.

Comment on this clone: One end of the junction is discordant with germline, which a read error may explain. The chain uses TRBV19 and TRBJ2-4; 10 positions agree with TRBD1. This CDR3 has 11 residues. Per the germline V gene, CDR1 is LNHDA and CDR2 is SQIVND (reference sequence). The CDR3: CASSSGGTGDF. The DNA of the CDR3 is TGTGCCAGTAGTTCCGGCGGGACAGGGGACTTC.

The J gene is TRBJ1-1, the V gene TRBV28, with D possibly TRBD1 on 6 matching bases. V lost 5 bases, J lost 1 base, and 17 bases lay in between. This CDR3 has 16 residues. Germline-derived CDR1 and CDR2 are MDHEN and SYDVKM. CDR3 in DNA: TGTGCCAGCAGTCCTCATTCGGACAGACCGAACACTGAAGCTTTCTTT. Protein: CASSPHSDRPNTEAFF.

This clone was counted a few times. The V and J genes are TRBV2 and TRBJ2-7; 12 positions match TRBD1. Germline V gene data show CDR1 as SNHLY and CDR2 as FYNNEI. The V segment lost 8 bases and the J segment 1 base; nucleotides outside the gene matches: 6. The CDR3 loop spans 15 amino acids. This CDR3 is CASGTGGAKSYEQYF. Here the CDR3 DNA reads TGTGCCAGCGGGACAGGGGGCGCTAAGTCCTACGAGCAGTACTTC.

V is TRBV18 and J is TRBJ2-7; perhaps TRBD2 as D (5 bases). This CDR3 has 15 amino acids. The V gene lost 6 bases and the J gene lost 4 bases, with 19 bases spanning the gap. Germline CDR1 reads KGHSH; CDR2 reads LQKENI. The CDR3 coding sequence is TGTGCCAGCTCTCCGGACGTTAAGCAGCGGTACGAGCAGTACTTC. This encodes CASSPDVKQRYEQYF.

J is TRBJ2-4 and V is TRBV28; the D gene is possibly TRBD2 (6 bases). Between the trimmed V and J ends, which lost 7 bases and 8 bases, there was a span of 15 bases. Germline values: CDR1 MDHEN, CDR2 SYDVKM. The CDR3 runs 13 residues. The CDR3 DNA follows: TGTGCCAGCATGGAGGGACTTTGGGACATTCAGTACTTC. This translates into CASMEGLWDIQYF.

The chain couples TRBV5-4 to TRBJ1-4; D possibly corresponds to TRBD1 (6 bases). Germline loops: CDR1 SGHNT, CDR2 YYREEE (reference sequence). V was clipped by 0 bases and J by 7 bases, with 10 bases between them. CDR3 size: 14 residues. The CDR3 protein is CASSLVPGAEKLFF. In nucleotides, the CDR3 is TGTGCCAGCAGCTTGGTACCAGGGGCTGAAAAACTGTTTTTT.

The chain joins TRBV11-3 to TRBJ2-3, with D possibly matching TRBD1 (6 bases). From germline, CDR1 is SGHNT and CDR2 YENEEA. Trimming took 8 bases from V and 0 from J, leaving 15 bases between them. This CDR3 comprises 15 residues. The CDR3 here is CASRLGTYSTDTQYF. For the CDR3, the DNA is TGTGCCAGCCGACTTGGGACATATAGCACAGATACGCAGTATTTT.

This sequence joins TRBV11-2 and TRBJ2-2, with D perhaps matching TRBD1 (6 bases). Germline V CDR1 and CDR2: SGHAT, FQNNGV. V lost 5 bases and J lost 2, with 9 bases in between. This CDR3 has 14 amino acids. CDR3 sequence reads: CASSPDSNTGELFF. The CDR3 DNA is TGTGCCAGCAGCCCGGACAGTAACACCGGGGAGCTGTTTTTT.

The chain links TRBV5-5 to TRBJ2-1, with 7 bases fitting TRBD1. The CDR3 extends over 15 amino acids. Germline CDR1 reads SGHKS; CDR2 reads YYEKEE (reference sequence). With 4 bases clipped from V and 5 bases from J, the junction kept 9 bases outside the gene matches. CDR3 in amino acids: CASSLAGTANNEQFF. For the CDR3, the DNA is TGTGCCAGCAGCCTGGCCGGGACAGCCAACAATGAGCAGTTCTTC.

This chain links TRBV19 with TRBJ2-3; tentatively, D is TRBD2 (6 bases). The CDR3 covers 16 residues. Germline CDR1 and CDR2: LNHDA and SQIVND (reference sequence). Between the trimmed V and J ends, which lost 4 bases and 0 bases, there was a span of 14 bases. CDR3 sequence: CASSTPLATSTDTQYF. The CDR3, as DNA: TGTGCCAGTAGTACCCCTCTAGCGACTAGCACAGATACGCAGTATTTT.

This clone was picked up a small number of times. V usage is TRBV7-2 and J usage is TRBJ2-2, with 8 positions matching TRBD1. Germline lookup yields CDR1 SGHTA and CDR2 FQGNSA. This CDR3 has 18 amino acids. V shed 4 bases and J 6 bases; nucleotides not matched to a gene: 16. Written as DNA, the CDR3 is TGTGCCAGCAGCTCCCCCAGGACAGGGCATAGCGCCCCCGGGGAGCTGTTTTTT. Protein product: CASSSPRTGHSAPGELFF. Filled out from reference TRBV7-2 and TRBJ2-2, the complete variable domain reads GAGVSQSPSNKVTEKGKDVELRCDPISGHTALYWYRQSLGQGLEFLIYFQGNSAPDKSGLPSDRFSAERTGGSVSTLTIQRTQQEDSAVYLCASSSPRTGHSAPGELFFGEGSRLTVL.

The chain recombines TRBV5-4 with TRBJ2-1; 11 positions match TRBD2. Trimming removed 4 bases from V and 1 base from J; junction bases left unmatched: 10. Germline V gene sequence: CDR1 SGHNT, CDR2 YYREEE (reference sequence). The CDR3 is made up of 18 amino acids. The CDR3 reads CASSNSASGGMSYNEQFF. Here the CDR3 DNA reads TGTGCCAGCAGCAACAGCGCTAGCGGGGGGATGTCCTACAATGAGCAGTTCTTC.

V and J are TRBV2 and TRBJ1-1, with D possibly TRBD1 on 5 matching bases. Trimming took 6 bases from V and 4 from J, leaving 21 bases between them. Looked up from germline, CDR1 is SNHLY and CDR2 is FYNNEI. This CDR3 is built from 16 residues. The DNA of the CDR3 is TGTGCCAGCAGAAACTCCCGAGGCAGGGAAAGCACTGAAGCTTTCTTT. Residues: CASRNSRGRESTEAFF.

This chain joins TRBV27 and TRBJ1-1; the D gene is possibly TRBD1 (6 bases). V was clipped by 5 bases and J by 4 bases, with 14 bases between them. Germline assignment: CDR1 MNHEY and CDR2 SMNVEV (reference sequence). This CDR3 is built from 14 residues. The CDR3 DNA follows: TGTGCCAGCAGTCCAGGGGCCTGGGGCACTGAAGCTTTCTTT. It translates to CASSPGAWGTEAFF.

The table lists this clone with a count of one. V and J are TRBV28 and TRBJ1-1; 8 nucleotides align to TRBD1. The CDR3 loop spans 14 amino acids. V shed 6 bases and J 1 base; nucleotides not matched to a gene: 4. Germline V gene sequence: CDR1 MDHEN, CDR2 SYDVKM. The CDR3 protein is CASRSTGENTEAFF. CDR3 in DNA: TGTGCCAGCAGGTCGACAGGGGAGAACACTGAAGCTTTCTTT.